A selection of T cell receptor beta chains follows, all from one sample in a study of spatial heterogeneity in lung cancer. TCRdb re-derived calls from the 5' RACE reads in MiXCR, one entry per CDR3 protein. The repertoire has approximately 66,000 distinct CDR3 sequences, approximately 6% of them found once; the top ten carry about 14%. The starting material was PBMCs, obtained at surgery. The receptors were sampled from a female donor with early-stage non-small cell lung cancer. Both conserved end residues are part of each CDR3. Each record gives: V gene, D gene, CDR3 length, clone size, J gene, CDR3 protein, CDR3 DNA. D genes are given only for firm matches. Clone size appears in some rows only: once, few, many, or a class for an expanded clone.

V: TRBV12-3/TRBV12-4
D: .
length: 14
size: many
J: TRBJ1-1
CDR3: CASSLGAGVTEAFF
DNA: TGTGCCAGCAGTTTAGGGGCAGGGGTAACTGAAGCTTTCTTT

V: TRBV6-4
D: TRBD2
length: 17
size: .
J: TRBJ2-3
CDR3: CASSDGIAGLGTDTQYF
DNA: TGTGCCAGCAGTGACGGAATAGCGGGACTGGGCACAGATACGCAGTATTTT

V: TRBV28
D: .
length: 13
size: .
J: TRBJ2-5
CDR3: CASRPVGRETQYF
DNA: TGTGCCAGCAGGCCCGTGGGACGAGAGACCCAGTACTTC

V: TRBV5-6
D: .
length: 13
size: .
J: TRBJ1-1
CDR3: CASSPAGATEAFF
DNA: TGTGCCAGCAGCCCTGCTGGGGCGACTGAAGCTTTCTTT

V: TRBV3-1
D: .
length: 13
size: .
J: TRBJ1-2
CDR3: CASSQGGSNGYTF
DNA: TGTGCCAGCAGCCAAGGTGGATCCAATGGCTACACCTTC

V: TRBV7-2
D: TRBD2
length: 16
size: many
J: TRBJ2-1
CDR3: CASSARGDPNLGEQFF
DNA: TGTGCCAGCAGCGCCCGGGGGGACCCTAATCTGGGTGAGCAGTTCTTC

V: TRBV2
D: TRBD2
length: 15
size: .
J: TRBJ2-5
CDR3: CASRGTSGMKETQYF
DNA: TGTGCCAGCAGGGGGACTAGCGGGATGAAAGAGACCCAGTACTTC

V: TRBV3-1
D: .
length: 15
size: .
J: TRBJ1-1
CDR3: CASSQLLALNTEAFF
DNA: TGTGCCAGCAGCCAACTATTAGCGCTGAACACTGAAGCTTTCTTT

V: TRBV6-1
D: .
length: 13
size: few
J: TRBJ2-1
CDR3: CASPGSSYNEQFF
DNA: TGTGCCAGCCCCGGGAGTTCCTACAATGAGCAGTTCTTC

V: TRBV20-1
D: .
length: 14
size: few
J: TRBJ2-7
CDR3: CSASPVERPYEQYF
DNA: TGCAGTGCTAGTCCCGTGGAGCGTCCCTACGAGCAGTACTTC

V: TRBV28
D: .
length: 12
size: .
J: TRBJ2-3
CDR3: CASGTSTDTQYF
DNA: TGTGCCAGCGGGACCAGCACAGATACGCAGTATTTT

V: TRBV28
D: TRBD2
length: 15
size: .
J: TRBJ2-3
CDR3: CASSYLAGEVDTQYF
DNA: TGTGCCAGCAGTTACCTAGCGGGAGAGGTAGATACGCAGTATTTT

V: TRBV6-5
D: TRBD1
length: 13
size: .
J: TRBJ1-5
CDR3: CATTRDRDQPQHF
DNA: TGTGCCACCACAAGGGACAGGGATCAGCCCCAGCATTTT

V: TRBV20-1
D: .
length: 13
size: few
J: TRBJ2-1
CDR3: CSASAGPGNEQFF
DNA: TGCAGTGCTAGCGCGGGACCTGGGAATGAGCAGTTCTTC

V: TRBV20-1
D: TRBD2
length: 15
size: many
J: TRBJ2-1
CDR3: CSAARLAATYNEQFF
DNA: TGCAGTGCTGCGAGACTAGCGGCAACCTACAATGAGCAGTTCTTC

V: TRBV7-3
D: .
length: 15
size: many
J: TRBJ2-2
CDR3: CASSQNLASTGELFF
DNA: TGTGCCAGCAGCCAAAACTTGGCTTCCACCGGGGAGCTGTTTTTT

V: TRBV20-1
D: .
length: 15
size: .
J: TRBJ1-1
CDR3: CSAEDRWGMNTEAFF
DNA: TGCAGTGCTGAGGACCGCTGGGGCATGAACACTGAAGCTTTCTTT

V: TRBV15
D: TRBD2
length: 21
size: many
J: TRBJ2-1
CDR3: CATSRDPKRASGRGSYNEQFF
DNA: TGTGCCACCAGCAGAGACCCAAAAAGGGCTAGCGGGAGGGGTTCCTACAATGAGCAGTTCTTC

V: TRBV24-1
D: TRBD1
length: 17
size: many
J: TRBJ1-5
CDR3: CATSDLDRGFSNQPQHF
DNA: TGTGCCACCAGTGATTTAGACAGGGGATTTAGCAATCAGCCCCAGCATTTT

V: TRBV7-3
D: .
length: 14
size: many
J: TRBJ2-1
CDR3: CASSRRGPYNEQFF
DNA: TGTGCCAGCAGCCGCCGGGGACCGTACAATGAGCAGTTCTTC

V: TRBV3-1
D: .
length: 16
size: .
J: TRBJ2-2
CDR3: CASSQLVGRYTGELFF
DNA: TGTGCCAGCAGCCAACTAGTGGGGAGATACACCGGGGAGCTGTTTTTT

V: TRBV7-2
D: .
length: 14
size: few
J: TRBJ2-4
CDR3: CASSQAQTKNIQYF
DNA: TGTGCCAGCAGCCAGGCACAGACCAAAAACATTCAGTACTTC

V: TRBV20-1
D: .
length: 14
size: many
J: TRBJ1-6
CDR3: CSARGRLDNSPLHF
DNA: TGCAGTGCTAGAGGCCGACTGGATAATTCACCCCTCCACTTT

V: TRBV10-3
D: TRBD2
length: 16
size: many
J: TRBJ2-3
CDR3: CAISGRLAGGTDTQYF
DNA: TGTGCCATCAGTGGGCGGCTAGCGGGGGGCACAGATACGCAGTATTTT

V: TRBV10-3
D: .
length: 15
size: many
J: TRBJ2-5
CDR3: CAISEAQGGAETQYF
DNA: TGTGCCATCAGTGAGGCTCAGGGGGGTGCGGAGACCCAGTACTTC

V: TRBV28
D: .
length: 17
size: many
J: TRBJ2-6
CDR3: CASSPTAGRSGANVLTF
DNA: TGTGCCAGCAGTCCAACCGCAGGCCGCTCTGGGGCCAACGTCCTGACTTTC

V: TRBV5-5
D: .
length: 17
size: many
J: TRBJ1-2
CDR3: CASSWAPGGVNGYGYTF
DNA: TGTGCCAGCAGCTGGGCCCCTGGGGGGGTTAACGGGTATGGCTACACCTTC

V: TRBV10-3
D: .
length: 16
size: few
J: TRBJ1-2
CDR3: CAISPGSTGANYGYTF
DNA: TGTGCCATCAGCCCGGGGTCAACCGGGGCTAACTATGGCTACACCTTC

V: TRBV12-3/TRBV12-4
D: .
length: 15
size: many
J: TRBJ1-6
CDR3: CASSPGRGSSSPLHF
DNA: TGTGCCAGCAGTCCCGGGAGGGGATCTAGTTCACCCCTCCACTTT

V: TRBV11-1
D: .
length: 14
size: .
J: TRBJ2-4
CDR3: CASSQDRAKNIQYF
DNA: TGTGCCAGCAGCCAAGACAGAGCCAAAAACATTCAGTACTTC

V: TRBV12-3/TRBV12-4
D: .
length: 12
size: .
J: TRBJ1-6
CDR3: CASGSGPAPLHF
DNA: TGTGCCAGTGGGTCAGGGCCGGCACCCCTCCACTTT

V: TRBV20-1
D: .
length: 16
size: many
J: TRBJ2-2
CDR3: CSARSSRGPNTGELFF
DNA: TGCAGTGCTAGATCCTCCCGGGGCCCGAACACCGGGGAGCTGTTTTTT